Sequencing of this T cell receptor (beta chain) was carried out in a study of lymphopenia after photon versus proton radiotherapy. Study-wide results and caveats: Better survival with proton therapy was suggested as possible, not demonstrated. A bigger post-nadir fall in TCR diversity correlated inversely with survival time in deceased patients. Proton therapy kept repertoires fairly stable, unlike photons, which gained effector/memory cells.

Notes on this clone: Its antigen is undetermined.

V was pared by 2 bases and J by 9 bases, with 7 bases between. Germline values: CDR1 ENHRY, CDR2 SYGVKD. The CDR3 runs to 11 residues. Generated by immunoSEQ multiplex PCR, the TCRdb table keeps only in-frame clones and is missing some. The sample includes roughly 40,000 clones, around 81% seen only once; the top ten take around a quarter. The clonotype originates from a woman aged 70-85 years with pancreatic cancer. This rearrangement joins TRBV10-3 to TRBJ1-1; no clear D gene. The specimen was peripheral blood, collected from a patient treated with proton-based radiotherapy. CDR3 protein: CAISEGTKAFF. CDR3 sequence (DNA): TGTGCCATCAGTGAGGGTACTAAAGCTTTCTTT.